A single sample gave rise to the 31 T cell receptor beta chains below, sequenced in a study of tumor-infiltrating lymphocytes in primary liver carcinoma. Joint extraction of RNA and DNA used roughly 18-34 mg of bulk tissue that was unsorted. TCR beta cDNA was prepared out of about 510 ng total RNA by means of a constant-region primer. Libraries covering TCR beta were generated through three nested multiplex PCR rounds (using a slightly modified ARM-PCR). Amplification in the first two PCR rounds was performed using TRBV1-TRBV30 forward primers and a C-beta reverse primer for approximately 10 cycles each. TCRdb itself ran the multiplex PCR reads through MiXCR, one entry per CDR3 protein. The sample gives 99,000 or so distinct CDR3 sequences, approximately 82% of which show up once; more than 15% is in the top ten. The specimen sequenced was liver tumor tissue from sampling region 3. Documented subset: tumor region T3, left-lateral pole. These receptors all stem from a man aged 40-49 years with primary liver carcinoma and hepatitis B virus infection.

CDR3 sequence: CAIRPTGGMEGYTF. In nucleotides, the CDR3 is TGTGCCATCCGACCTACGGGGGGCATGGAAGGCTACACCTTC. The V call is TRBV6-5, the J call TRBJ1-2; D may be TRBD1 (6 bases). The V end lost 10 bases, the J end lost 8 bases, and 23 bases lay between the germline ends. CDR1 and CDR2 from the germline V gene are MNHEY and SVGAGI. This CDR3 contains 14 residues.

Of note for this clonotype: The junction differs from germline at one of its ends, possibly a read error. The chain links TRBV4-2 to TRBJ1-2; D is unresolved. The germline gives CDR1 LGHNA, CDR2 YNFKEQ. The CDR3 runs to 15 residues. The CDR3 loop is CASSQGARSPCGYTF. The DNA of the CDR3 is TGTGCCAGCAGCCAAGGCGCCAGGAGCCCCTGTGGCTACACATTC.

This rearrangement joins TRBV11-2 to TRBJ2-7; maybe TRBD2 (5 bases). Per germline, CDR1 SGHAT and CDR2 FQNNGV. This CDR3 comprises 13 residues. The ends were cut back, 5 bases at V and 11 bases at J, with 19 bases in the middle. The CDR3: CASSEGRTEEEYF. The CDR3, as DNA: TGTGCCAGCAGCGAGGGCAGGACGGAAGAGGAGTACTTC.

Relative to its sample, this clonotype is medium-sized. The rearrangement joins TRBV6-6 to TRBJ1-6, with D unresolved. The length of the CDR3 is 14 residues. V was clipped by 8 bases and J by 9 bases, with 17 bases between them. Per the germline V gene, CDR1 is MNHNY and CDR2 is SVGAGI (reference sequence). The CDR3 region is CASGPNTAGSPLHF. In DNA form, the CDR3 reads TGTGCCAGCGGCCCTAACACAGCTGGTTCACCCCTCCACTTT.

This rearrangement joins TRBV12-3 or TRBV12-4 to TRBJ1-3; 7 bases agree with TRBD1. Trimming removed 8 bases from V and 8 bases from J; junction bases left unmatched: 18. This CDR3 comprises 16 residues. The CDR3 here is CASQLGTEGTRHTIYF. Written as DNA, the CDR3 is TGTGCCAGCCAGCTCGGGACAGAAGGAACTCGACACACCATATATTTT.

V is TRBV4-2 and J is TRBJ2-2; D call uncertain. CDR3 length: 15 amino acids. V lost 2 bases to trimming and J lost 5 bases, with 12 bases between them. The germline V gene has CDR1 LGHNA and CDR2 YNFKEQ. The CDR3 nucleotides read TGTGCCAGCAGCCAAACCCGGAGCATAACCGGGGAGCTGTTTTTT. Translation gives CASSQTRSITGELFF.

The chain links TRBV12-3 or TRBV12-4 to TRBJ1-6; D is unresolved. The CDR3 has 12 amino acids. V lost 7 bases, J lost 9 bases, and 10 bases lay in between. The CDR3 reads CASMEPGSPLHF. CDR3 coding DNA: TGTGCCAGCATGGAACCTGGTTCACCCCTCCACTTT.

CDR3 nucleotide sequence: TGTGCCGGCACTACTTCGGCGGTCGCCAAAAACATTCAGTACTTC. This sequence encodes CAGTTSAVAKNIQYF. The chain recombines TRBV11-2 with TRBJ2-4; no clear D gene. Germline V gene data show CDR1 as SGHAT and CDR2 as FQNNGV. V lost 11 bases and J lost 1, with 18 bases in between. This CDR3 is built from 15 residues. Drawing the rest from reference TRBV11-2 and TRBJ2-4, the complete variable domain is EAGVAQSPRYKIIEKRQSVAFWCNPISGHATLYWYQQILGQGPKLLIQFQNNGVVDDSQLPKDRFSAERLKGVDSTLKIQPAKLEDSAVYLCAGTTSAVAKNIQYFGAGTRLSVL.

This clonotype was observed once. At one boundary the junction diverges from the germline segment, which might be a read error. The rearrangement uses TRBV14 and TRBJ2-1; D is unresolved. Germline loops: CDR1 SGHDN, CDR2 FVKESK. This CDR3 is built from 14 residues. The CDR3 nucleotides read TGTGCCAGCATCCAAGGAAGGGCGTCGAGGCGGCAGTTCTTC. Its translation: CASIQGRASRRQFF.

The genes are TRBV11-1 and TRBJ2-4; TRBD2 agrees at 8 bases. This CDR3 is built from 17 residues. CDR1 SGHAT and CDR2 FQDESV come from the germline V gene (reference sequence). Trimming removed 7 bases from V and 12 bases from J; junction bases left unmatched: 23. The CDR3 region has the DNA TGTGCCAGCAACTTTCCCGGGACTAGGGGGACCAAAAACGGTCAGTACTTC. Translated: CASNFPGTRGTKNGQYF.

About this clonotype: An end of the junction does not agree with germline; a read error may underlie this. The genes are TRBV6-2 or TRBV6-3 and TRBJ2-7; D is possibly TRBD2 (5 bases). The CDR3 has 14 amino acids. Germline values: CDR1 MNHEY, CDR2 SVGEGT. The DNA of the CDR3 is TGTGCCAGGAGCCTCCGGGATAGGACCCACGAGCAGTATTTC. It codes for CARSLRDRTHEQYF.

In regard to this clonotype: The junction does not match germline at one end; this may be a read error. This chain joins TRBV12-3 or TRBV12-4 and TRBJ1-1, with D tentatively TRBD1 (6 bases). The CDR3 has 14 residues. This chain's CDR3 is CANSLVDRDTDAFF. As DNA, the CDR3 is TGTGCCAACAGTTTGGTGGATAGGGACACTGACGCTTTCTTT.

In regard to this clonotype: A much larger clone lies a single base off, so this may be a read error. This rearrangement joins TRBV5-1 to TRBJ2-1; 9 bases are a match to TRBD2. The CDR3 loop spans 15 amino acids. With 0 bases clipped from V and 6 bases from J, the junction kept 4 bases outside the gene matches. CDR1 SGHRS and CDR2 YFSETQ come from the germline V gene. CDR3 protein: CASSLAAGGSNEQFF. Here the CDR3 DNA reads TGCGCCAGCAGCTTGGCGGCGGGAGGGAGCAATGAGCAGTTCTTC.

About this clonotype itself: The conserved phenylalanine or tryptophan is not found at the CDR3 terminus, so this likely reflects a read error. This rearrangement joins TRBV6-1 to TRBJ2-7; the D call may be TRBD1 or TRBD2 (5 bases each). CDR3 length: 14 residues. The V and J ends lost 10 bases and 0 bases respectively, with 16 bases between them. Germline V lookup: CDR1 MNHNS, CDR2 SASEGT. This CDR3 reads CANRRGLSSYEQYS. The CDR3 DNA follows: TGTGCCAACCGCCGGGGCCTGAGCTCCTACGAGCAGTACTCC.

This rearrangement joins TRBV29-1 to TRBJ2-7; TRBD2 matches at 11 bases. The DNA end lines up better with TRBJ2-1; the J call may be wrong. The V gene's germline CDR1 is SQVTM and CDR2 ANQGSEA. This CDR3 contains 14 residues. The chain's CDR3 is CSVAGLAVGGEQFF. DNA for the CDR3: TGCAGCGTCGCGGGACTAGCGGTAGGCGGCGAGCAGTTCTTC.

On this clonotype: Because the CDR3 is missing its conserved closing phenylalanine or tryptophan, this is likely a read error. No DNA is shown, since the ends of the CDR3 on it are uncertain; the CDR3 is the one TCRdb lists. The V gene is TRBV6-1, the J gene TRBJ1-5; the table's D gene call, TRBD1, was not cross checked with the DNA. Germline V gene sequence: CDR1 MNHNS, CDR2 SASEGT. The CDR3 length equals 15 residues, ends included. This CDR3 reads CASTDPGQGNQPQGS.

This clonotype has just one count. V gene TRBV6-5 combines with J gene TRBJ2-3; 9 bases match TRBD2. The V segment lost 6 bases and the J segment 6 bases; nucleotides outside the gene matches: 16. CDR3 length: 17 residues. CDR1 MNHEY and CDR2 SVGAGI come from the germline V gene. The CDR3 region is CASSSLPLSGRTDTQYF. The CDR3 DNA sequence: TGTGCCAGCAGCTCACTCCCCTTAAGCGGGAGGACTGATACGCAGTATTTT.

Worth noting for this clonotype: The germline gene is not matched at one end of the junction; a read error may be the cause. V is TRBV29-1 and J is TRBJ1-2; D remains unclear. Germline CDR1 and CDR2: SQVTM and ANQGSEA. The CDR3 length is 10 residues. The chain's CDR3 is CSVVVCGYTF. CDR3 nucleotide sequence: TGCAGCGTTGTTGTGTGTGGCTACACGTTC.

Concerning this clonotype: Sequence at one end of the junction differs from germline and may be a read error. The chain has TRBV11-1 and TRBJ2-4; TRBD2 matches at 9 bases. This CDR3 is 17 amino acids long. Germline CDR1 is SGHAT and CDR2 is FQDESV (reference sequence). CDR3 protein: CASGFPATSGTKNILYF. The CDR3 DNA is TGTGCCAGCGGCTTTCCCGCGACTAGCGGTACCAAAAACATTCTGTACTTC.

Points on this clonotype: One base away lies a much larger clone, so this may be a sequencing read error. This sequence joins TRBV12-3 or TRBV12-4 and TRBJ2-1, with no clear D. This CDR3 is built from 15 residues. CDR3 in DNA: TGTGCCAGCAGCCCCACGAGGCCCTCCTACAATGGGCAGTTCTTC. Its protein product is CASSPTRPSYNGQFF.

A note on this clonotype: Compared with germline, one end of the junction differs, possibly owing to a read error. This sequence joins TRBV10-2 and TRBJ1-2, with D possibly TRBD1 on 6 matching bases. Germline CDR1 is WSHSY and CDR2 is SAAADI. The CDR3 has 14 amino acids. This CDR3 reads CASSGQGMNYGYAF. The CDR3 DNA reads as TGCGCCAGCAGTGGGCAGGGGATGAACTATGGATACGCCTTC.

In the case of this clonotype: Sequence at one end of the junction differs from germline and may be a read error. The rearrangement links TRBV4-1 to TRBJ1-3; D is ambiguous. Germline V gives CDR1 MGHRA, CDR2 YSYEKL. This CDR3 is 14 amino acids long. Here the CDR3 reads CASNQTPTKNTIYF. CDR3 bases: TGCGCCAGCAACCAAACCCCTACCAAAAACACCATATATTTT.

Only one count was recorded for this clonotype. An end of the junction differs from the germline gene, which may be a read error. J is TRBJ2-1 and V is TRBV5-6; possibly TRBD2 for D (6 bases). From germline, CDR1 is SGHDT and CDR2 YYEEEE. This CDR3 contains 18 residues. CDR3 sequence reads: CASSSLLSGSSSYNERFF. CDR3 coding DNA: TGTGCCAGCAGCTCCCTACTTAGCGGCTCAAGCTCCTACAATGAGCGGTTCTTC.

The CDR3 loop is CANRKPDSPLHF. For the CDR3, the DNA is TGTGCCAACAGGAAACCTGATTCACCCCTCCACTTT. J is TRBJ1-6 and V is TRBV12-3 or TRBV12-4, with D possibly matching TRBD1 (5 bases). V was trimmed by 10 bases and J by 8 bases, leaving 12 bases between them. The CDR3 is made up of 12 amino acids.

As to this clonotype: One end of the junction does not line up with germline, which may come from a read error. V gene TRBV11-3 combines with J gene TRBJ2-1; D remains ambiguous. Per germline, CDR1 SGHNT and CDR2 YENEEA. CDR3 size: 12 residues. CDR3 in DNA: TGTCCCATCAGCTTAAATGCCAATGAGCAGTCCTTC. It is translated as CPISLNANEQSF. The full variable domain, rest sourced from reference TRBV11-3 and TRBJ2-1, is EAGVVQSPRYKIIEKKQPVAFWCNPISGHNTLYWYLQNLGQGPELLIRYENEEAVDDSQLPKDRFSAERLKGVDSTLKIQPAELGDSAVYLCPISLNANEQSFGPGTRLTVL.

In regard to this clonotype: Its ends do not fully match the called genes, so a read error is possible. This sequence joins TRBV12-3 or TRBV12-4 and TRBJ1-2; the D is unclear. This CDR3 spans 13 amino acids. The CDR3 sequence: CVSSYGPRRDYTF. The CDR3, as DNA: TGTGTCAGCAGCTATGGACCCCGGCGGGACTACACCTTC.

About this clonotype: The junction departs from the called germline gene at one end, perhaps through a read error. V gene TRBV30 combines with J gene TRBJ2-1, with 7 bases matching TRBD1. The CDR3 runs to 17 residues. Germline CDR1 is GTSNPN and CDR2 is SVGIG (reference sequence). The CDR3 sequence: CVWSAGQPGGSYNEQFF. CDR3 coding DNA: TGTGTCTGGAGTGCCGGACAGCCAGGGGGCTCCTACAATGAGCAGTTCTTC.

The chain combines TRBV5-4 with TRBJ2-5; D remains ambiguous. V was trimmed by 3 bases and J by 4 bases, leaving 10 bases between them. This CDR3 contains 13 residues. Germline V lookup: CDR1 SGHNT, CDR2 YYREEE (reference sequence). The CDR3 nucleotides are TGTGCCAGCAGCTCGTACAGAGTAGAGACCCAGTACTTC. Translated: CASSSYRVETQYF.

With regard to this clonotype: An end of the junction differs from the germline gene, which may be a read error. The chain employs TRBV11-2 and TRBJ1-5; D uncertain. This CDR3 is built from 17 residues. Germline lookup yields CDR1 SGHAT and CDR2 FQNNGV. CDR3 DNA: TGTGCCAGCATCTTAGTAGTGGTAACGGGGAGCAATCAGCCCCAGCATTTT. The encoded protein is CASILVVVTGSNQPQHF.

Turning to this clonotype: This may be a read error: a much more frequent sequence differs by one nucleotide. The chain combines TRBV5-1 with TRBJ2-7; D possibly matches TRBD1 or TRBD2 (5 bases each). Per germline, CDR1 SGHRS and CDR2 YFSETQ. With 2 bases removed from V and 5 bases from J, the gap between germline ends came to 14 bases. This CDR3 has 14 residues. The CDR3 loop is CASSFLQEANEQYF. CDR3 coding DNA: TGCGCCAGCAGCTTTCTACAGGAGGCAAACGAGCAGTACTTC.

This clonotype was counted once. This is likely a read error, given that the CDR3 carries no conserved phenylalanine or tryptophan at its end. This chain joins TRBV14 and TRBJ2-5, with TRBD2 identical over 10 bases. The CDR3 runs to 17 residues. With V trimmed by 2 bases and J by 1 base, 7 bases remained unmatched. Germline V gene data show CDR1 as SGHDN and CDR2 as FVKESK. CDR3 sequence: CASSQIGLAVTQETQYL. CDR3 DNA: TGTGCCAGCAGCCAAATTGGACTAGCGGTTACCCAAGAGACCCAGTACCTC.